This entry describes one T cell receptor (beta chain). The junction differs from germline at one of its ends, possibly a read error. The data were taken from a study of T cell responses to AZD1222 COVID-19 vaccine. The germline V gene has CDR1 SSHAT and CDR2 FNYEAQ (reference sequence). The CDR3 has 13 amino acids. Repertoires were generated with immunoSEQ multiplex PCR, while TCRdb's copy carries only in-frame clones and drops some. The sample holds over 200,000 clones, approximately 94% seen once. The sequenced sample was peripheral blood, obtained 28 days after the second dose of the MenACWY control vaccine. This receptor was taken from an adult who received the MenACWY meningococcal vaccine as a control. This chain uses TRBV7-7 with TRBJ2-7; 7 bases are a match to TRBD1. The CDR3 DNA is TGTGCTAGCAGCTTAGGGGACAGAGGGGAGCAGTACTTC. It codes for CASSLGDRGEQYF.